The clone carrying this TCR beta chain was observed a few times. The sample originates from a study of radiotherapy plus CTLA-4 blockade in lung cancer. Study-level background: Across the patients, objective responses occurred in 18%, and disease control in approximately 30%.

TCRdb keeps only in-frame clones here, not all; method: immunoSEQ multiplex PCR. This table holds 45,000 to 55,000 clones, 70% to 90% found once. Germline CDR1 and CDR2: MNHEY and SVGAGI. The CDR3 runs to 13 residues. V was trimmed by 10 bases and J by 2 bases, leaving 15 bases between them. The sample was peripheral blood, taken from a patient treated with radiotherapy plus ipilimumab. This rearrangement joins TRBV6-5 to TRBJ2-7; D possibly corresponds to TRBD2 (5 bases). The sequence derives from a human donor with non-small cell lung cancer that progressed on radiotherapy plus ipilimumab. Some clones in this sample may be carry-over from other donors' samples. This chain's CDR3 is CATISEKTYEQYF. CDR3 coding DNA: TGTGCCACCATTAGCGAGAAAACCTACGAGCAGTACTTC.